The clone carrying this TCR beta chain was observed at least ten times. Its antigen is still unknown. HTBI primers from iRepertoire and Arm-PCR of CDR3 regions yielded the TCR beta libraries. TCRdb re-called the multiplex PCR reads with MiXCR, one entry per CDR3 protein. The sample holds 300,000 to 500,000 distinct CDR3 sequences, about 20% seen once. This entry is derived from a study of regulatory T cells in long-lasting Graves disease. Study information: Disease was considered persistent Graves' disease after over 5 years of antithyroid drugs (with positive TSH receptor antibodies).

As for time point: persistent/refractory GD, antithyroid drugs over 5 years with positive TRAb. Following extraction of RNA from PBMCs, that RNA was used to make the TCR library. Findings of the study overall: Patients with persistent Graves' had lower TCR diversity than newly diagnosed patients.

The germline CDR1 and CDR2 sequences are MDHEN and SYDVKM. Between the trimmed V and J ends, which lost 3 bases and 5 bases, there was a span of 17 bases. The CDR3 totals 16 residues. The receptor was isolated from a female donor with Graves disease. V gene TRBV28 combines with J gene TRBJ1-5; weak D call: TRBD1 (5 bases). The source was peripheral blood mononuclear cells (PBMCs), collected when the disease was refractory, from a patient treated with antithyroid drugs. CDR3 loop: CASSFMSPGGDQPQHF. The CDR3 bases are TGTGCCAGCAGTTTTATGTCCCCGGGGGGGGATCAGCCCCAGCATTTT.